This T cell receptor beta chain was sequenced in a study of T cell responses to AZD1222 COVID-19 vaccine. Study summary: Pooled in the analysis were second doses at about 4 or about 12 weeks.

Libraries were prepared by immunoSEQ multiplex PCR; TCRdb keeps only in-frame clonotypes and omits some of them. The sample holds approximately 100,000 clones; around 90% are singletons and the top ten take about 1.2%. Concerning this clone: Its antigen is unknown.

General study points: Close to half of spike-specific TCRs reportedly recognize unmutated variant regions. Baseline antibody screening turned up just a handful of seropositive AZD1222 recipients. Spike regions recognized by vaccine-associated CD4 TCRs spanned the protein, led by 160-218 and 743-854.

The ends lost 5 bases at V and 3 bases at J; junction bases unmatched: 4. Germline CDR1 is MDHEN and CDR2 is SYDVKM. This CDR3 has 14 amino acids. Sequences were derived from peripheral blood, sampled on day 0 of AZD1222 vaccination. This receptor was obtained from an adult in good health. This sequence joins TRBV28 and TRBJ2-3, with 8 positions matching TRBD2. The CDR3: CASSPGGRTDTQYF. The CDR3 DNA follows: TGTGCCAGCAGTCCCGGCGGGAGGACAGATACGCAGTATTTT. The full variable domain, completed using reference TRBV28 and TRBJ2-3, is DVKVTQSSRYLVKRTGEKVFLECVQDMDHENMFWYRQDPGLGLRLIYFSYDVKMKEKGDIPEGYSVSREKKERFSLILESASTNQTSMYLCASSPGGRTDTQYFGPGTRLTVL.